The entry below describes one TCR beta chain. TCRdb keeps only in-frame clones here, not all; method: immunoSEQ multiplex PCR. The table lists about 240,000 clones, 75% to 90% of them singletons. This sample stems from a study of blood T cell repertoires in COVID-19. The CDR3 totals 15 residues. V gave up 5 bases and J gave up 4 bases; unmatched junction bases: 8. Germline V CDR1 and CDR2: GTSNPN, SVGIG (reference sequence). The TCR comes from a man in his 60s who had recovered from COVID-19. Sequences were obtained from peripheral blood. This chain links TRBV30 with TRBJ2-2; 9 bases align to TRBD1. This CDR3 reads CAWVPGQGLTGELFF. Written as DNA, the CDR3 is TGTGCCTGGGTCCCGGGACAGGGACTCACCGGGGAGCTGTTTTTT.